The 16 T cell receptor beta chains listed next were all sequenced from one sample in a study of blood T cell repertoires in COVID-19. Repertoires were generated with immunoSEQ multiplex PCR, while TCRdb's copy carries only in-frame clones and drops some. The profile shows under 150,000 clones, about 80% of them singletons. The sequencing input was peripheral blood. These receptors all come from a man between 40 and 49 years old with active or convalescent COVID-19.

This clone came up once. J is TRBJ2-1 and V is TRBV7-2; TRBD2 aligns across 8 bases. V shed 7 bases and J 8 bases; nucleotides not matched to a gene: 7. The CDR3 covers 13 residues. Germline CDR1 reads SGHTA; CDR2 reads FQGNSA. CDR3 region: CASNGGAGDEQFF. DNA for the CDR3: TGTGCCAGCAACGGGGGGGCCGGGGATGAGCAGTTCTTC.

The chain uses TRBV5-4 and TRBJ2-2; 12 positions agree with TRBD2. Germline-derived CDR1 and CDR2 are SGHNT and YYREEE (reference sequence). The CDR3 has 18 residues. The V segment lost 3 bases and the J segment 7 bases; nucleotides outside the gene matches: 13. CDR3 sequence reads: CASSSASGGGPGRGELFF. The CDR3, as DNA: TGTGCCAGCAGCTCCGCTAGCGGGGGGGGCCCGGGTCGCGGGGAGCTGTTTTTT.

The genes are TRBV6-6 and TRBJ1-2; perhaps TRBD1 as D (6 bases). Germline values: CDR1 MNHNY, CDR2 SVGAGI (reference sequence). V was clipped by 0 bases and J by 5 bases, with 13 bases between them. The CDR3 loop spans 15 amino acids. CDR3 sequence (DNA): TGTGCCAGCAGTTACTCGAGAGAAGGGGGATATGGCTACACCTTC. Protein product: CASSYSREGGYGYTF.

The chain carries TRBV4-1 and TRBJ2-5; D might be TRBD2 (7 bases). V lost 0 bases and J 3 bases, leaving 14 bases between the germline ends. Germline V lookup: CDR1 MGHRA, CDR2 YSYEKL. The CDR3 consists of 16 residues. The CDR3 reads CASSQERSGGKETQYF. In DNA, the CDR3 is TGCGCCAGCAGCCAAGAGCGGTCGGGGGGCAAAGAGACCCAGTACTTC.

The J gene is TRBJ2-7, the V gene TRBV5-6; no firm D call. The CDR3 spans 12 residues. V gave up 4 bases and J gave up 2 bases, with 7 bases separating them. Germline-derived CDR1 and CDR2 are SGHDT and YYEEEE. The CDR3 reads CASSRVPYEQYF. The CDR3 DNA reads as TGTGCCAGCAGCAGAGTTCCCTACGAGCAGTACTTC. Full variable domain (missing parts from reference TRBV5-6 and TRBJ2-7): DAGVTQSPTHLIKTRGQQVTLRCSPKSGHDTVSWYQQALGQGPQFIFQYYEEEERQRGNFPDRFSGHQFPNYSSELNVNALLLGDSALYLCASSRVPYEQYFGPGTRLTVT.

The CDR3 DNA reads TGTGCCAGAAGCAAGGACATAGCCCGAAACACCATATATTTT. Translation gives CARSKDIARNTIYF. The chain employs TRBV5-3 and TRBJ1-3, with D possibly TRBD1 on 5 matching bases. TRBV5-3 is designated an ORF whose function remains uncertain. With 4 bases removed from V and 5 bases from J, the gap between germline ends came to 13 bases. The CDR3 runs to 14 residues.

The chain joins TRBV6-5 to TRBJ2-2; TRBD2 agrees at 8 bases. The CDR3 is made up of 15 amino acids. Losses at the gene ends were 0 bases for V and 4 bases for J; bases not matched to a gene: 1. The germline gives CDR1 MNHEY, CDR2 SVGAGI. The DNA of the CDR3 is TGTGCCAGCAGTTACTCTAGCGGGGTCACCGGGGAGCTGTTTTTT. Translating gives CASSYSSGVTGELFF.

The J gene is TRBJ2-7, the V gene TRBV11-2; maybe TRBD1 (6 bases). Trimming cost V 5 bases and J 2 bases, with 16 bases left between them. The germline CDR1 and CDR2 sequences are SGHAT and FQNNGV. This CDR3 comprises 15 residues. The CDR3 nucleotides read TGTGCCAGCAGCACAACGGACAGTTCTCCCTACGAGCAGTACTTC. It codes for CASSTTDSSPYEQYF.

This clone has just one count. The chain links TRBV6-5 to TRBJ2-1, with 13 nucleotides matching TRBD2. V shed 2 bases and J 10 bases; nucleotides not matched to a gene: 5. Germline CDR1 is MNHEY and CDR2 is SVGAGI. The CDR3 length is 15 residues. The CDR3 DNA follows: TGTGCCAGCAGTTACAGGACTAGCGGGGGAAACGAGCAGTTCTTC. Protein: CASSYRTSGGNEQFF.

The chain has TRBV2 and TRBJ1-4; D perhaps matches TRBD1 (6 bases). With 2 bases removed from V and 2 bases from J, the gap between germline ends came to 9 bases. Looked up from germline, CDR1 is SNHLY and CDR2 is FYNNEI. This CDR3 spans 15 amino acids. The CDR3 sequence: CASSEQGITNEKLFF. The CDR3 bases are TGTGCCAGCAGTGAACAGGGGATTACTAATGAAAAACTGTTTTTT. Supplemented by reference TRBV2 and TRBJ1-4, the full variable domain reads EPEVTQTPSHQVTQMGQEVILRCVPISNHLYFYWYRQILGQKVEFLVSFYNNEISEKSEIFDDQFSVERPDGSNFTLKIRSTKLEDSAMYFCASSEQGITNEKLFFGSGTQLSVL.

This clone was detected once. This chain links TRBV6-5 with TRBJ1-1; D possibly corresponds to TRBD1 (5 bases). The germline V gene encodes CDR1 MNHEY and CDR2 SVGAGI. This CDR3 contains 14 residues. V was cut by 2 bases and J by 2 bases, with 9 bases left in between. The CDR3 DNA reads TGTGCCAGCAGTTACGGCAGGGCTAACACTGAAGCTTTCTTT. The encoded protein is CASSYGRANTEAFF.

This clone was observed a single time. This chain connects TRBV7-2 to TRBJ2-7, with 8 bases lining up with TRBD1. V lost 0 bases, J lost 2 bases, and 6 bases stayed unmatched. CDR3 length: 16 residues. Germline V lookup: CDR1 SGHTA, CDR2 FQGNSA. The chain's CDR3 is CASSLARSQGAYEQYF. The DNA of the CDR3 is TGTGCCAGCAGCTTAGCGCGTTCACAGGGGGCCTACGAGCAGTACTTC.

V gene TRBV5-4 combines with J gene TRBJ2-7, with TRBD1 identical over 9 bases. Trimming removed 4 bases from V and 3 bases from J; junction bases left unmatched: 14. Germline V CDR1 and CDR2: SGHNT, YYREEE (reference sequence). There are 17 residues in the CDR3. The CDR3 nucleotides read TGTGCCAGCAGCCCGGGGTGGGGATCGACAGGGGGCTACGAGCAGTACTTC. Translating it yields CASSPGWGSTGGYEQYF.

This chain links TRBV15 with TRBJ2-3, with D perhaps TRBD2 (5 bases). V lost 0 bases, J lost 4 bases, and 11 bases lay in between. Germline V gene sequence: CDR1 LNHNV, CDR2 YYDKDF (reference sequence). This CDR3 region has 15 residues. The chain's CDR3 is CATSRDRGLADTQYF. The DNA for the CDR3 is TGTGCCACCAGCAGAGATCGCGGGCTGGCAGATACGCAGTATTTT.

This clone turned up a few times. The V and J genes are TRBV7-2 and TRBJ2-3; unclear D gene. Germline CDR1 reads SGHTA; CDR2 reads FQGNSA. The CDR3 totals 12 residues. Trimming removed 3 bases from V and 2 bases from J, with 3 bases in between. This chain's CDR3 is CASSFSTDTQYF. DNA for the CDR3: TGTGCCAGCAGCTTCTCCACAGATACGCAGTATTTT.

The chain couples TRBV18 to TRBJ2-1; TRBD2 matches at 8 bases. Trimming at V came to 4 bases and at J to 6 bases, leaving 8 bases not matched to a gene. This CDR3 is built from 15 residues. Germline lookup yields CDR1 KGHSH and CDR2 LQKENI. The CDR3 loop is CASSLGLVTGNEQFF. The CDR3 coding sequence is TGTGCCAGCTCACTGGGACTAGTTACGGGCAATGAGCAGTTCTTC.